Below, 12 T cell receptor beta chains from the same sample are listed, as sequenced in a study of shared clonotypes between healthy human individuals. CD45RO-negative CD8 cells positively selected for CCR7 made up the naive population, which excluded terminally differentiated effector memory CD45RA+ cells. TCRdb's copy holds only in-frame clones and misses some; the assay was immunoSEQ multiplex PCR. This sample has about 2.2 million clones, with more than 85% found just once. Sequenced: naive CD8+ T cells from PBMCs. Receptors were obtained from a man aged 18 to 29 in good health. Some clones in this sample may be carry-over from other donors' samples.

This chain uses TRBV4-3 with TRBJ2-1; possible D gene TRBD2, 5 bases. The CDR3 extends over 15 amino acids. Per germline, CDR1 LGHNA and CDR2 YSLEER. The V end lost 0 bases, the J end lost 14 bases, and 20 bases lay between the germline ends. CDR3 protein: CASSQDLSLAWAKFF. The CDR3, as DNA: TGCGCCAGCAGCCAAGATTTGTCGCTAGCCTGGGCCAAGTTCTTC.

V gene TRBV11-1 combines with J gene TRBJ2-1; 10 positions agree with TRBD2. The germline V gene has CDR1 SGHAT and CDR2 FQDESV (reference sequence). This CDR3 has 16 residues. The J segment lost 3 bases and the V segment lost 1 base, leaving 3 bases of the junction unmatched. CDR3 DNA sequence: TGTGCCAGCAGCTTAGGGACTAGCGGACACTACAATGAGCAGTTCTTC. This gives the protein CASSLGTSGHYNEQFF.

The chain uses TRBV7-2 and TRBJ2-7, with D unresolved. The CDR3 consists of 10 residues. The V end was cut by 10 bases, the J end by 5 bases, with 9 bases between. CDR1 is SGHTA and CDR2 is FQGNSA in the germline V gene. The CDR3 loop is CATGWDEQYF. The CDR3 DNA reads TGTGCCACCGGTTGGGACGAGCAGTACTTC.

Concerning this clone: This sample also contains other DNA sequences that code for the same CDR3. CDR3 amino acids: CASSWSSGYEQYF. The CDR3 nucleotides are TGTGCCAGCAGTTGGAGTAGCGGCTACGAGCAGTACTTC. The chain couples TRBV27 to TRBJ2-7; D is possibly TRBD2 (6 bases). V shed 4 bases and J shed 3 bases, with 10 bases lying between them. The germline CDR1 and CDR2 sequences are MNHEY and SMNVEV (reference sequence). CDR3 length: 13 residues.

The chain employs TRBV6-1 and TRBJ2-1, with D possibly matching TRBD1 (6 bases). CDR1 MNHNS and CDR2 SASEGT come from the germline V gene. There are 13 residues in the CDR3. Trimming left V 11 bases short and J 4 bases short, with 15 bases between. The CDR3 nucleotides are TGTGCCGTGAGTGGACAGCCTTACAATGAGCAGTTCTTC. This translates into CAVSGQPYNEQFF.

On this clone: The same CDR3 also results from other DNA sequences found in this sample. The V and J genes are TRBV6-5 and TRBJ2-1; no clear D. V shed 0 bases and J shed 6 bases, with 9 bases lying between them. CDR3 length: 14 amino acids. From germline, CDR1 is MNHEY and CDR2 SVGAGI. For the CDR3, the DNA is TGTGCCAGCAGTTACTCTCGACGAGGCAATGAGCAGTTCTTC. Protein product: CASSYSRRGNEQFF.

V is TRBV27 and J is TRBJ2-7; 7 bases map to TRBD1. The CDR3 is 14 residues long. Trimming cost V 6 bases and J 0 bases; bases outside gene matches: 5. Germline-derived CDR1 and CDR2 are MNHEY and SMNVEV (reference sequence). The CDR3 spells CASSLGTASYEQYF. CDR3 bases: TGTGCCAGCAGCCTGGGGACAGCCTCCTACGAGCAGTACTTC.

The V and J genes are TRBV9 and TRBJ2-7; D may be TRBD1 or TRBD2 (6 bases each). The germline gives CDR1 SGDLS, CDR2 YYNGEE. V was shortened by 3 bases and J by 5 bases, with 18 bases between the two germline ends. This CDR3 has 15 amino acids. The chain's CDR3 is CASSGAIGGLDEQYF. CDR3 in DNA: TGTGCCAGCAGCGGCGCTATAGGGGGACTGGACGAGCAGTACTTC.

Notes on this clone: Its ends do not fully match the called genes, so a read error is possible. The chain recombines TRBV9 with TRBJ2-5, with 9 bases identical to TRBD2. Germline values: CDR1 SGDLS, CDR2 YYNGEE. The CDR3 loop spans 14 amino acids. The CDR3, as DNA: TGTGCCAGTAGCGGCGGGAGGGCCGGGGAGACCCAGTACTTC. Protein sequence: CASSGGRAGETQYF.

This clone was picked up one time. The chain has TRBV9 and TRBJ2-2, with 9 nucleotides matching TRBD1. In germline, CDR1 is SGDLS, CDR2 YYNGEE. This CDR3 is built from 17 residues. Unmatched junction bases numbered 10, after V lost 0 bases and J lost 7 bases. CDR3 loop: CASSVGGTGSSGGELFF. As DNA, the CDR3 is TGTGCCAGCAGCGTAGGTGGGACAGGGAGTTCGGGCGGGGAGCTGTTTTTT.

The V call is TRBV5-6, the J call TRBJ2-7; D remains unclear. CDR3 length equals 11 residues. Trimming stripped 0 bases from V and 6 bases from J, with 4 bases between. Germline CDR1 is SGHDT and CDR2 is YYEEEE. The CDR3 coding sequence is TGTGCCAGCAGCTTGGGTTTCGAGCAGTACTTC. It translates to CASSLGFEQYF.

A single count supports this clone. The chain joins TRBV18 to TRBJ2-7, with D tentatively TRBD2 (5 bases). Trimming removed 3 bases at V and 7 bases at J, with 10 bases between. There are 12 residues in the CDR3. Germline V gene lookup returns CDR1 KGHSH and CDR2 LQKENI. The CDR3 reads CASSPEVAEQYF. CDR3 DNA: TGTGCCAGCTCACCGGAGGTAGCTGAGCAGTACTTC. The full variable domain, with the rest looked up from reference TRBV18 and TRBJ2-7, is NAGVMQNPRHLVRRRGQEARLRCSPMKGHSHVYWYRQLPEEGLKFMVYLQKENIIDESGMPKERFSAEFPKEGPSILRIQQVVRGDSAAYFCASSPEVAEQYFGPGTRLTVT.